A selection of T cell receptor beta chains follows, all from one sample in a study of OX40 agonist ivuxolimab in advanced cancers. TCRdb keeps only in-frame clones here, not all; method: immunoSEQ multiplex PCR. The sample lists 80,000 to 100,000 clones, 90% to 95% occurring once. This sample comprised CD4+ or CD8+ T cells sorted from blood, obtained in a trial of the OX40 agonist ivuxolimab. These TCRs come from an adult with an advanced solid tumor such as melanoma, head and neck, liver or kidney cancer. Each CDR3 is given with its conserved first and last residue. D genes are given only for firm matches. Some rows have no size entry. The others give once, few or many, or a class for an expanded clone.

D gene | clone size | J gene | V gene | CDR3 protein | CDR3 DNA
NA | NA | TRBJ2-2 | TRBV5-4 | CASSLNPGELFF | TGTGCCAGCAGCTTGAATCCCGGGGAGCTGTTTTTT
NA | NA | TRBJ2-7 | TRBV5-1 | CASTSQLSGEQYF | TGCGCCAGCACCTCCCAATTAAGTGGCGAGCAGTACTTC
TRBD2 | NA | TRBJ2-5 | TRBV6-5 | CASSYSYREEETQYF | TGTGCCAGCAGTTACTCGTACCGGGAGGAAGAGACCCAGTACTTC
NA | NA | TRBJ1-3 | TRBV11-3 | CASSQRAPGNTIYF | TGTGCCAGCAGCCAGCGGGCCCCTGGAAACACCATATATTTT
NA | NA | TRBJ1-1 | TRBV11-3 | CASSLAVDRDGAFF | TGTGCCAGCAGCTTAGCGGTGGACCGGGACGGGGCTTTCTTT
NA | NA | TRBJ2-7 | TRBV21-1 | CASSKGFGVWPYEQYF | TGTGCCAGCAGCAAAGGCTTTGGGGTGTGGCCCTACGAGCAGTACTTC
TRBD2 | NA | TRBJ2-2 | TRBV6-4 | CASSDSGLAGTPSGELFF | TGTGCCAGCAGTGACTCGGGACTAGCGGGGACCCCAAGCGGGGAGCTGTTTTTT
NA | NA | TRBJ1-4 | TRBV20-1 | CSASNEKLFF | TGCAGTGCTAGCAATGAAAAACTGTTTTTT
TRBD2 | NA | TRBJ2-1 | TRBV6-1 | CASRTSGINEQFF | TGCGCCAGCAGAACTAGCGGGATCAATGAGCAGTTCTTC
TRBD1 | NA | TRBJ1-1 | TRBV5-5 | CASSLGTGVNTEAFF | TGTGCCAGCAGCTTGGGCACAGGGGTTAACACTGAAGCTTTCTTT
NA | NA | TRBJ1-2 | TRBV10-1 | CASSENPVYGYTF | TGCGCCAGCAGTGAGAATCCGGTCTATGGCTACACCTTC
TRBD2 | once | TRBJ2-7 | TRBV2 | CASSRTSGSYEQYF | TGTGCCAGCAGTAGGACTAGCGGGTCCTACGAGCAGTACTTC
TRBD1 | NA | TRBJ1-2 | TRBV7-9 | CASSLGGTGRNGYTF | TGTGCCAGCAGCTTAGGAGGGACAGGGCGTAATGGCTACACCTTC
TRBD1 | NA | TRBJ2-1 | TRBV7-2 | CASSSRWTGYNEQFF | TGTGCCAGCAGCTCTCGGTGGACAGGGTACAATGAGCAGTTCTTC
NA | once | TRBJ2-5 | TRBV30 | CAWSVPGPGTQYF | TGTGCCTGGAGTGTACCTGGGCCAGGGACCCAGTACTTC
TRBD1 | NA | TRBJ1-5 | TRBV6-6 | CASNPGTGDNQPQHF | TGTGCCAGCAATCCCGGGACAGGGGACAATCAGCCCCAGCATTTT
NA | NA | TRBJ2-1 | TRBV11-3 | CASSLVSWEGNEQFF | TGTGCCAGCAGCTTAGTATCGTGGGAAGGGAATGAGCAGTTCTTC
NA | NA | TRBJ1-6 | TRBV9 | CASSVSTGRDSPLHF | TGTGCCAGCAGCGTATCTACAGGGAGGGATTCACCCCTCCACTTT
TRBD1 | NA | TRBJ2-7 | TRBV6-5 | CASSKDRNSYEQYF | TGTGCCAGCAGTAAGGACAGGAATTCCTACGAGCAGTACTTC
NA | NA | TRBJ1-6 | TRBV7-3 | CASSLNSYNSPLHF | TGTGCCAGCAGCCTAAACTCCTATAATTCACCCCTCCACTTT
NA | NA | TRBJ1-1 | TRBV30 | CAWSRETEAFF | TGTGCCTGGAGTAGAGAGACTGAAGCTTTCTTT
TRBD1 | NA | TRBJ2-2 | TRBV10-1 | CASSPGQGNTGELFF | TGCGCCAGCAGCCCCGGACAGGGGAACACCGGGGAGCTGTTTTTT
NA | NA | TRBJ2-5 | TRBV5-1 | CASSPGQETQYF | TGCGCCAGCAGCCCCGGGCAAGAGACCCAGTACTTC
NA | NA | TRBJ1-2 | TRBV5-4 | CASSPPTGTSYGYTF | TGTGCCAGCAGCCCGCCGACAGGAACTAGCTATGGCTACACCTTC
NA | NA | TRBJ2-3 | TRBV6-1 | CASRDGSTDTQYF | TGTGCCAGCAGAGACGGGTCCACAGATACGCAGTATTTT
NA | NA | TRBJ1-1 | TRBV30 | CAWRTVGQEAFF | TGTGCCTGGAGGACAGTGGGCCAAGAAGCTTTCTTT
TRBD1 | once | TRBJ2-1 | TRBV9 | CASSVTGTGGFNEQFF | TGTGCCAGCAGCGTAACCGGGACAGGGGGCTTTAATGAGCAGTTCTTC
NA | NA | TRBJ2-5 | TRBV7-3 | CASRSGEETQYF | TGTGCCAGCAGGTCCGGGGAAGAGACCCAGTACTTC
TRBD1 | NA | TRBJ1-6 | TRBV19 | CASSTTGDRNSPLHF | TGTGCCAGTAGTACCACGGGGGACAGAAATTCACCCCTCCACTTT
TRBD1 | NA | TRBJ1-1 | TRBV19 | CASDARGTVIGDTEAFF | TGTGCCAGTGACGCTCGTGGGACAGTGATAGGGGACACTGAAGCTTTCTTT
NA | NA | TRBJ2-5 | TRBV7-8 | CASSLGTPNQETQYF | TGTGCCAGCAGCTTAGGCACACCGAACCAAGAGACCCAGTACTTC
NA | NA | TRBJ2-2 | TRBV5-1 | CASSSAGSGELFF | TGCGCCAGCAGCTCCGCAGGGTCCGGGGAGCTGTTTTTT
TRBD2 | NA | TRBJ2-2 | TRBV18 | CASSPGTSTNTGELFF | TGTGCCAGCTCACCTGGGACTAGCACGAACACCGGGGAGCTGTTTTTT
TRBD2 | NA | TRBJ2-1 | TRBV28 | CASSFFRTSNEQFF | TGTGCCAGCAGTTTCTTCCGGACTAGCAATGAGCAGTTCTTC
NA | NA | TRBJ1-2 | TRBV29-1 | CSVTGHGYGYTF | TGCAGCGTCACAGGGCACGGCTATGGCTACACCTTC
TRBD2 | NA | TRBJ2-2 | TRBV7-9 | CASSLVRGGTGELFF | TGTGCCAGCAGCTTAGTACGGGGGGGCACCGGGGAGCTGTTTTTT
NA | NA | TRBJ2-3 | TRBV10-1 | CATSHTNTDTQYF | TGCGCCACTTCTCATACAAACACAGATACGCAGTATTTT
NA | NA | TRBJ2-5 | TRBV5-4 | CASSAEGETQYF | TGTGCCAGCAGCGCGGAAGGAGAGACCCAGTACTTC
NA | once | TRBJ1-6 | TRBV6-1 | CASTRIRGGDSPLHF | TGTGCCAGCACCAGGATCAGGGGCGGGGATTCACCCCTCCACTTT
NA | NA | TRBJ2-7 | TRBV7-2 | CASTSTGYEQYF | TGTGCCAGCACCTCCACAGGGTACGAGCAGTACTTC
NA | NA | TRBJ2-7 | TRBV11-2 | CASSLRYEQYF | TGTGCCAGCAGCTTAAGATACGAGCAGTACTTC
NA | NA | TRBJ1-2 | TRBV6-5 | CASSYPTGVYGYTF | TGTGCCAGCAGTTACCCCACCGGAGTCTATGGCTACACCTTC
NA | NA | TRBJ1-1 | TRBV30 | CAWTEGGVTEAFF | TGTGCCTGGACGGAGGGGGGGGTCACTGAAGCTTTCTTT
NA | NA | TRBJ2-1 | TRBV12-2 | CASRLPLATLYNEQFF | TGTGCAAGTCGCTTACCCCTAGCGACCCTCTACAATGAGCAGTTCTTC
NA | NA | TRBJ1-1 | TRBV6-5 | CASTATGGGNTEAFF | TGTGCCAGCACCGCAACGGGTGGGGGTAACACTGAAGCTTTCTTT
TRBD1 | NA | TRBJ2-1 | TRBV9 | CASSVDGTRDRGRRVQQFF | TGTGCCAGCAGCGTAGACGGAACCCGGGACAGGGGGCGAAGGGTTCAGCAGTTCTTC
NA | once | TRBJ2-2 | TRBV27 | CASSYGGPGTGELFF | TGTGCCAGCAGTTATGGAGGGCCCGGCACCGGGGAGCTGTTTTTT
NA | NA | TRBJ1-3 | TRBV30 | CAWGGQGNTIYF | TGTGCCTGGGGGGGGCAAGGAAACACCATATATTTT
NA | NA | TRBJ2-1 | TRBV6-1 | CASQRALVGQFF | TGTGCCAGCCAGCGCGCGCTCGTGGGGCAGTTCTTC
NA | once | TRBJ2-7 | TRBV7-2 | CASSLVPTGYPTGEQYF | TGTGCCAGCAGCTTAGTCCCTACCGGCTATCCAACCGGCGAGCAGTACTTC
NA | NA | TRBJ2-1 | TRBV5-1 | CASSLRQQSFSYNEQFF | NA